This T cell receptor beta chain originates from a study of T cell changes during pregnancy in multiple sclerosis. TCRdb's table, derived via immunoSEQ multiplex PCR, lists solely in-frame clones and lacks some. This repertoire shows roughly 110,000 clones, roughly nine tenths found once; its top ten account for less than 2%. This clonotype originated in a female donor with multiple sclerosis, enrolled in a pregnancy study. Specimen: peripheral blood, collected before pregnancy.

The DNA for the CDR3 is TGTGCCAGTAGTATTACCGCTATGAACACTGAAGCTTTCTTT. It codes for CASSITAMNTEAFF. The genes are TRBV19 and TRBJ1-1; D is ambiguous. V lost 3 bases and J 0 bases, leaving 8 bases between the germline ends. This CDR3 has 14 residues. Germline loops: CDR1 LNHDA, CDR2 SQIVND (reference sequence).